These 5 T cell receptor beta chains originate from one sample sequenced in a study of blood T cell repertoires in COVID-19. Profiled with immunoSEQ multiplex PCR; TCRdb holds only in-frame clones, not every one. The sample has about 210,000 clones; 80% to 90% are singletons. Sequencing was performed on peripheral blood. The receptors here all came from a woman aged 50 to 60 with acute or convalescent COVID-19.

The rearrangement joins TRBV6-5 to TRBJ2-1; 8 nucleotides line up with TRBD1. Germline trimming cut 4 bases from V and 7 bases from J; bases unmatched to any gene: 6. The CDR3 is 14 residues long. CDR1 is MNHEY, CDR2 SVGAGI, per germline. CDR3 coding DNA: TGTGCCAGCAGTTTTGGACAGGGACGGAATGAGCAGTTCTTC. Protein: CASSFGQGRNEQFF.

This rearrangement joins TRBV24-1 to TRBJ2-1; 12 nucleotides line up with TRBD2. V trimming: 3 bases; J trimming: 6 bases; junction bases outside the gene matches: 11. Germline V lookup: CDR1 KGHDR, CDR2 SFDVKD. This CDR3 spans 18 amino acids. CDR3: CATSDGSLAGGTSNEQFF. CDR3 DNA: TGTGCCACCAGTGATGGATCACTAGCGGGAGGCACTAGCAATGAGCAGTTCTTC.

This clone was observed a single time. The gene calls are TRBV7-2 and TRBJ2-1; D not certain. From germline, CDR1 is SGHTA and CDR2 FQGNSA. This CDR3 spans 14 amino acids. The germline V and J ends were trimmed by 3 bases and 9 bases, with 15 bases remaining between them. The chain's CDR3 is CASSFSPLSGEQFF. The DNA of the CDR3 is TGTGCCAGCAGCTTTTCCCCCCTCTCGGGTGAGCAGTTCTTC.

CDR3 amino acids: CASSLRGADYGYTF. CDR3 DNA: TGCGCCAGCAGCTTGCGCGGGGCCGACTATGGCTACACCTTC. The V gene is TRBV5-1, the J gene TRBJ1-2; D possibly corresponds to TRBD1 (5 bases). The CDR3 runs to 14 residues. Looked up from germline, CDR1 is SGHRS and CDR2 is YFSETQ. V lost 1 base to trimming and J lost 3 bases, with 10 bases between them.

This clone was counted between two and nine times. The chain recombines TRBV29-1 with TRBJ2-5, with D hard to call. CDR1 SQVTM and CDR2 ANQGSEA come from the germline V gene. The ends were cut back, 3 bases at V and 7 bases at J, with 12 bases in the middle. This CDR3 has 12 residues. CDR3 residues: CSVEIRRGTQYF. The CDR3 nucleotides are TGCAGCGTTGAGATCCGAAGAGGGACCCAGTACTTC.